The 17 T cell receptor beta chains listed next were all sequenced from one sample in a study of T cell repertoires in cytomegalovirus infection (dated 2019 in TCRdb). Instrument used: Illumina HiSeq 1500. Clones were called with MiXCR by TCRdb after fastp trimmed the public reads at Q25, and only in-frame beta chains were retained. CDR3 protein duplicates are merged, each entry listing the most common genes and DNA. This sample gives around 530,000 distinct CDR3 sequences in total; less than 30% of them show up just once. The ten largest make up roughly 13% of the sample. The source material was PBMCs. These receptors all stem from a human donor in good health (CMV status not recorded). Some clones in this sample may be carry-over from other donors' samples.

In this sample, this clonotype turned up many times. This chain connects TRBV7-8 to TRBJ1-3; D remains ambiguous. The germline CDR1 and CDR2 sequences are SGHVS and FQNEAQ. The CDR3 runs 16 residues. V was clipped by 1 base and J by 0 bases, with 10 bases between them. CDR3 in amino acids: CASSLGGRLSGNTIYF. The CDR3 DNA sequence: TGTGCCAGCAGCTTAGGTGGGCGTCTCTCTGGAAACACCATATATTTT.

The chain is built from TRBV6-1 and TRBJ1-6; no definite D call. This CDR3 contains 15 residues. V shed 5 bases and J shed 2 bases, with 10 bases lying between them. Germline CDR1 MNHNS, CDR2 SASEGT. The CDR3 DNA sequence: TGTGCCAGCAGTTCGGAGTTCACCTATAATTCACCCCTCCACTTT. It encodes CASSSEFTYNSPLHF.

The J gene is TRBJ1-1, the V gene TRBV20-1, with TRBD1 matching 8 bases. Germline assignment: CDR1 DFQATT and CDR2 SNEGSKA (reference sequence). Trimming took 1 base from V and 5 from J; bases not matched to a gene: 6. This CDR3 contains 14 residues. CDR3 in amino acids: CSARVQGAGTEAFF. The DNA for the CDR3 is TGCAGTGCTAGAGTCCAGGGGGCGGGAACTGAAGCTTTCTTT.

V and J are TRBV5-1 and TRBJ2-2, with 10 bases aligning to TRBD2. Trimming at V came to 4 bases and at J to 3 bases, leaving 15 bases not matched to a gene. Looked up from germline, CDR1 is SGHRS and CDR2 is YFSETQ. The CDR3 covers 19 residues. CDR3 region: CASSNGLAVSWMDTGELFF. Here the CDR3 DNA reads TGCGCCAGCAGCAACGGACTAGCGGTCTCATGGATGGACACCGGGGAGCTGTTTTTT. The complete variable domain, with remaining parts taken from reference TRBV5-1 and TRBJ2-2, reads KAGVTQTPRYLIKTRGQQVTLSCSPISGHRSVSWYQQTPGQGLQFLFEYFSETQRNKGNFPGRFSGRQFSNSRSEMNVSTLELGDSALYLCASSNGLAVSWMDTGELFFGEGSRLTVL.

This clonotype has more than one count but fewer than ten. The chain links TRBV19 to TRBJ2-1; 10 bases match TRBD2. CDR1 is LNHDA, CDR2 SQIVND, per germline (reference sequence). The CDR3 totals 15 residues. J gave up 7 bases and V 10 bases, and 13 bases lay outside the gene matches. The CDR3 nucleotides read TGTGCCACCCACCCTCCAGCGGGAGGGACGAATGAGCAGTTCTTC. Translating gives CATHPPAGGTNEQFF.

The J gene is TRBJ1-4, the V gene TRBV7-2, with D unclear. CDR3 length: 15 amino acids. V lost 1 base, J lost 6 bases, and 12 bases lay in between. Germline CDR1 reads SGHTA; CDR2 reads FQGNSA. The CDR3 nucleotides read TGTGCCAGCAGCTTAGACTCGAGGCGAGATGAAAAACTGTTTTTT. Its protein is CASSLDSRRDEKLFF.

V usage is TRBV7-9 and J usage is TRBJ2-3; possible D gene TRBD1, 5 bases. This CDR3 is built from 14 residues. V was trimmed by 6 bases and J by 6 bases, leaving 16 bases between them. CDR1 SEHNR and CDR2 FQNEAQ come from the germline V gene (reference sequence). The CDR3 region is CASSSQGNWDTQYF. The CDR3 nucleotides are TGTGCCAGCAGTTCCCAGGGTAATTGGGATACGCAGTATTTT.

This clonotype appeared a few times. V gene TRBV7-2 combines with J gene TRBJ2-6; D call uncertain. This CDR3 contains 15 residues. The germline V and J ends were trimmed by 5 bases and 0 bases, with 8 bases remaining between them. Per the germline V gene, CDR1 is SGHTA and CDR2 is FQGNSA. The CDR3 here is CASSPPSSGANVLTF. In DNA form, the CDR3 reads TGTGCCAGCAGCCCTCCTAGCTCTGGGGCCAACGTCCTGACTTTC.

This clonotype was found a few times. The chain couples TRBV14 to TRBJ2-1, with 9 positions matching TRBD2. With 0 bases clipped from V and 7 bases from J, the junction kept 4 bases outside the gene matches. From germline, CDR1 is SGHDN and CDR2 FVKESK. The CDR3 spans 15 residues. The CDR3 DNA sequence: TGTGCCAGCAGCCAAGATATCGGACTAGCGAATGAGCAGTTCTTC. As protein: CASSQDIGLANEQFF.

This clonotype appeared many times. J is TRBJ2-5 and V is TRBV5-5, with D possibly matching TRBD1 (6 bases). Germline CDR1 and CDR2: SGHKS and YYEKEE (reference sequence). Trimming shortened V by 0 bases and J by 4 bases, and 13 bases separated the two germline ends. This CDR3 has 15 amino acids. The CDR3 bases are TGTGCCAGCAGCTTGGCCCCAGGGGCAGGAGAGACCCAGTACTTC. Residues: CASSLAPGAGETQYF.

CDR3 nucleotides: TGTGCCAGCTCAGGCGTGGACTCGTCCTACGAGCAGTACGTC. Translation gives CASSGVDSSYEQYV. The chain has TRBV18 and TRBJ2-7, with D possibly being TRBD2 (5 bases). The CDR3 extends over 14 amino acids. Deletions cut 5 bases from V and 1 base from J, with 12 bases between. Germline CDR1 is KGHSH and CDR2 is LQKENI.

The V gene is TRBV12-3 or TRBV12-4, the J gene TRBJ1-6; 8 bases are a match to TRBD1. There are 16 residues in the CDR3. The trim removed 5 bases at V and 7 bases at J, leaving 10 bases unmatched. The CDR3 coding sequence is TGTGCCAGCAGTGTGACAGGGGCGCTCGCCAATTCACCCCTCCACTTT. This codes for CASSVTGALANSPLHF.

In nucleotides, the CDR3 is TGTGCCAGCAGTTTCCGGGCAGGGGGGCAGTATTTT. This translates into CASSFRAGGQYF. The V and J genes are TRBV6-2 or TRBV6-3 and TRBJ2-3; 7 nucleotides match TRBD1. V shed 4 bases and J 11 bases; nucleotides not matched to a gene: 6. CDR1 MNHEY and CDR2 SVGEGT come from the germline V gene. This CDR3 contains 12 residues.

The chain is built from TRBV5-1 and TRBJ2-1, with D maybe TRBD2 (6 bases). The CDR3 consists of 16 residues. V gave up 1 base and J gave up 3 bases, with 14 bases separating them. Germline V gene data show CDR1 as SGHRS and CDR2 as YFSETQ. CDR3 in DNA: TGCGCCAGCAGCTTGAACCCTAGCGTTATCTACAATGAGCAGTTCTTC. Amino acids: CASSLNPSVIYNEQFF.

V usage is TRBV7-2 and J usage is TRBJ1-1; 8 nucleotides line up with TRBD1. Losses at the gene ends were 10 bases for V and 2 bases for J; bases not matched to a gene: 6. CDR3 length equals 13 residues. CDR1 SGHTA and CDR2 FQGNSA come from the germline V gene. The CDR3 sequence: CANNRGTNTEAFF. As DNA, the CDR3 is TGTGCCAATAACAGGGGGACAAACACTGAAGCTTTCTTT.

CDR3 DNA: TGTGCCAGTACAAGGACTAGCGGGAGTCTAAATGAGCAGTTCTTC. Translated, it gives CASTRTSGSLNEQFF. The chain links TRBV19 to TRBJ2-1; TRBD2 aligns across 13 bases. Trimming removed 7 bases from V and 7 bases from J; junction bases left unmatched: 7. This CDR3 comprises 15 residues. Per germline, CDR1 LNHDA and CDR2 SQIVND (reference sequence).

The chain couples TRBV6-2 or TRBV6-3 to TRBJ1-5, with D uncertain. Germline loops: CDR1 MNHEY, CDR2 SVGEGT. The V gene lost 6 bases and the J gene lost 2 bases, with 11 bases spanning the gap. CDR3 length equals 14 residues. The CDR3, as DNA: TGTGCCAGCAGAACGGGGTTTGGCAATCAGCCCCAGCATTTT. Its translation: CASRTGFGNQPQHF.